This T cell receptor beta chain was recorded in a study of OX40 agonist ivuxolimab in advanced cancers. Findings and caveats of the study: More expanded clones were seen, on average, in CD8+ T cells than in CD4+. Partial responders receiving 0.1-3.0 mg/kg showed among the lowest clonal expansion. Within 6 weeks, CD4+ and CD8+ blood T cells expanded clonally at 0.1 to 3.0 mg/kg.

Concerning this clone itself: Antigen: not known.

The germline CDR1 and CDR2 sequences are SGHAT and FQNNGV. The CDR3 contains 14 residues. V was shortened by 1 base and J by 8 bases, with 11 bases between the two germline ends. Using immunoSEQ multiplex PCR, the repertoire was profiled, and TCRdb retains in-frame clones only, with some absent. The table includes about 2,900 clones, about two thirds detected once. This rearrangement joins TRBV11-2 to TRBJ1-4, with a tentative D call TRBD1 (5 bases). The sequence was collected from an adult with an advanced solid tumor such as melanoma, head and neck, liver or kidney cancer. The input for sequencing was CD4+ or CD8+ T cells sorted from blood, taken in a trial of the OX40 agonist ivuxolimab. CDR3 region: CASSLGQYAEKLFF. DNA for the CDR3: TGTGCCAGCAGCTTAGGACAGTACGCGGAAAAACTGTTTTTT. The full variable domain, in which reference TRBV11-2 and TRBJ1-4 provide the parts outside the CDR3, is EAGVAQSPRYKIIEKRQSVAFWCNPISGHATLYWYQQILGQGPKLLIQFQNNGVVDDSQLPKDRFSAERLKGVDSTLKIQPAKLEDSAVYLCASSLGQYAEKLFFGSGTQLSVL.